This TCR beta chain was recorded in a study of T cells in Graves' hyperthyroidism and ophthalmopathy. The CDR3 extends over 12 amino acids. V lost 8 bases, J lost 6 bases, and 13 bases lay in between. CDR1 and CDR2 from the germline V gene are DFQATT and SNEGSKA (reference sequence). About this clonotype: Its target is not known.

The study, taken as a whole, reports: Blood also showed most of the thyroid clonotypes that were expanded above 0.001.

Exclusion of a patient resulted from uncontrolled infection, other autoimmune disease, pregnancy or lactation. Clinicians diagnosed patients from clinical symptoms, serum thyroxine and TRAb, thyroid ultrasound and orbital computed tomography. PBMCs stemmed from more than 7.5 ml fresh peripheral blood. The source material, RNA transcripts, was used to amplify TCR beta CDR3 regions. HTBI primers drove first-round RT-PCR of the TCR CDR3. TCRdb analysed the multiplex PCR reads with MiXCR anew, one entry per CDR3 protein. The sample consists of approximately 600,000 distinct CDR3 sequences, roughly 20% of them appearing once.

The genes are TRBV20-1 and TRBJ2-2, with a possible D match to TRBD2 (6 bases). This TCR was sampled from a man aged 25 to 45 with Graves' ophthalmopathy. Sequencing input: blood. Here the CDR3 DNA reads TGCAGTACCCCGGGAGAGGCCGGGGAGCTGTTTTTT. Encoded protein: CSTPGEAGELFF.